The 6 T cell receptor beta chains given below trace back to one sample, sequenced in a study of T cells in Graves' hyperthyroidism and ophthalmopathy. Authors of the study amplified TCR beta CDR3 regions from RNA transcripts. The HTBI set primed first-round TCR CDR3 RT-PCR. TCRdb called the multiplex PCR reads again in MiXCR, with one record for every CDR3 protein. The repertoire consists of fewer than 750,000 distinct CDR3 sequences, with 46% occurring once and the leading ten covering about 8.3%. Sequenced material: peripheral blood or thyroid tissue (not recorded which). The receptors stem from a woman aged 18-29 years with Graves' hyperthyroidism.

The rearrangement links TRBV30 to TRBJ1-2; D uncertain. The CDR3 length is 11 residues. The V gene's germline CDR1 is GTSNPN and CDR2 SVGIG (reference sequence). Trimming took 3 bases from V and 8 from J, leaving 10 bases between them. The CDR3 DNA follows: TGTGCCTGGAGAGGAAAGCGAGGCTACACCTTC. Residues: CAWRGKRGYTF.

This sequence joins TRBV2 and TRBJ1-2, with a tentative D call TRBD1 (5 bases). Germline V gene data show CDR1 as SNHLY and CDR2 as FYNNEI. The ends were cut back, 4 bases at V and 2 bases at J, with 17 bases in the middle. The CDR3 spans 16 residues. CDR3: CASSVGPAGENYGYTF. In DNA, the CDR3 is TGTGCCAGCAGTGTGGGACCAGCGGGAGAGAACTATGGCTACACCTTC.

This clonotype was counted a single time. Given a much more abundant clone one base away, this may be a read error. The chain combines TRBV2 with TRBJ2-2, with a possible D match to TRBD2 (5 bases). The CDR3 loop spans 15 amino acids. Per germline, CDR1 SNHLY and CDR2 FYNNEI. CDR3 coding DNA: TGTGTCAGCAGTCCACTAGGCTCGAACACCGGGGAGCTGTTTTTT. It translates to CVSSPLGSNTGELFF.

V usage is TRBV7-9 and J usage is TRBJ2-3; 8 bases fit TRBD2. The CDR3 is 15 residues long. V lost 6 bases and J lost 6; bases outside the gene matches: 11. In germline, CDR1 is SEHNR, CDR2 FQNEAQ (reference sequence). CDR3 in DNA: TGTGCCAGCAGATACGTAGCGGGATTCGCCGATACGCAGTATTTT. It specifies CASRYVAGFADTQYF. Full variable domain (missing parts from reference TRBV7-9 and TRBJ2-3): DTGVSQNPRHKITKRGQNVTFRCDPISEHNRLYWYRQTLGQGPEFLTYFQNEAQLEKSRLLSDRFSAERPKGSFSTLEIQRTEQGDSAMYLCASRYVAGFADTQYFGPGTRLTVL.

This clonotype came up many times. The chain combines TRBV12-5 with TRBJ1-1; D might be TRBD1 (6 bases). The CDR3 has 11 amino acids. Germline V gives CDR1 LGHNT, CDR2 FRNRAP. With 7 bases removed from V and 5 bases from J, the gap between germline ends came to 8 bases. This CDR3 is CASVRGTEAFF. CDR3 DNA: TGTGCTAGTGTCAGGGGTACTGAAGCTTTCTTT.

With regard to this clonotype: It is likely a read error, because the conserved phenylalanine at the end of the CDR3 is missing. V and J are TRBV7-3 and TRBJ2-2, with D unresolved. V was trimmed by 6 bases and J by 7 bases, leaving 9 bases between them. Germline V CDR1 and CDR2: SGHTA, FQGTGA. The CDR3 contains 12 residues. The CDR3 here is CASSYPYGELFS. CDR3 coding DNA: TGTGCCAGCAGTTACCCATACGGGGAGCTGTTTTCT.